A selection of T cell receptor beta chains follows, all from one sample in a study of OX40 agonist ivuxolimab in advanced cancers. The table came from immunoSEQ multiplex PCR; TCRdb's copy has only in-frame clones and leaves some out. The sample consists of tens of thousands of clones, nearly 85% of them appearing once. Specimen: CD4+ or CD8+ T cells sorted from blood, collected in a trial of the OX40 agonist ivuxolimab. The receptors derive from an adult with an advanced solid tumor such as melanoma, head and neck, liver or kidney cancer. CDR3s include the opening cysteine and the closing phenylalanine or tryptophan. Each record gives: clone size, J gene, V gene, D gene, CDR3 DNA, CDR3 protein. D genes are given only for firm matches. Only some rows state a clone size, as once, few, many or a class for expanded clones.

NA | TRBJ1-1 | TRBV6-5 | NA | TGTGCCAGCAGCCATCGAAGGGTTGGATTCACTGAAGCTTTCTTT | CASSHRRVGFTEAFF
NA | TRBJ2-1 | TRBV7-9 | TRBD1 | TGTGCCAGCAGCTTGGGACAGGGTGGGAGCTCCTACAATGAGCAGTTCTTC | CASSLGQGGSSYNEQFF
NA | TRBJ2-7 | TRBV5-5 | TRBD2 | TGTGCCAGCAGCTTGGGGCTTAGCGGGAGGGGTTCCTACGAGCAGTACTTC | CASSLGLSGRGSYEQYF
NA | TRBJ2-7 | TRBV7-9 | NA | TGTGCCAGCAGCTTTACAACCTACGAGCAGTACTTC | CASSFTTYEQYF
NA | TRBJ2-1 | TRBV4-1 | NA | TGCGCCAGCAGCCAAGTGGTCGGGAATGAGCAGTTCTTC | CASSQVVGNEQFF
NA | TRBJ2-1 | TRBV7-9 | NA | TGTGCCAGCAGCTTAGACTCCGGAGGGGGCAATGAGCAGTTCTTC | CASSLDSGGGNEQFF
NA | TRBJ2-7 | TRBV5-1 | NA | TGCGCCAGCAGCGACAACTACGAGCAGTACTTC | CASSDNYEQYF
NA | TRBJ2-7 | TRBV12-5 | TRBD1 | TGTGCTAGTGGTACCCCCCCCGGGACAGGGCCAAAGAGCTCCTACGAGCAGTACTTC | CASGTPPGTGPKSSYEQYF
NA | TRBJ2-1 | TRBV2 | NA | TGTGCCAGCAGTGGAGGCTACCCAAGTGATTACAATGAGCAGTTCTTC | CASSGGYPSDYNEQFF
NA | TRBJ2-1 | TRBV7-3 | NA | TGTGCCAGCAGCAAGGACAATGAGGGTGAGCAGTTCTTC | CASSKDNEGEQFF
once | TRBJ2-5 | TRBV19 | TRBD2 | TGTGCCAGTAGTATAGTAACTAGCGGGCAAGAGACCCAGTACTTC | CASSIVTSGQETQYF
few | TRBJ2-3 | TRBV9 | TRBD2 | TGTGCCAGCAGCGCGGGACTAGCGGGGGTAACAGATACGCAGTATTTT | CASSAGLAGVTDTQYF
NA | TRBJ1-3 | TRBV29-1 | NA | TGCAGCGCCGAGTTCGGACTAAGGGGAAACACCATATATTTT | CSAEFGLRGNTIYF
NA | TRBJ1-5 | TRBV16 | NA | TGTGCCAGCAGCGGGGGCCAAGGACGAAATCAGCCCCAGCATTTT | CASSGGQGRNQPQHF
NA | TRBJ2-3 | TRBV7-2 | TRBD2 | TGTGCCAGCAGCTCCCTTAGTTCTGGTCTAGCGGGCGGCACAGATACGCAGTATTTT | CASSSLSSGLAGGTDTQYF
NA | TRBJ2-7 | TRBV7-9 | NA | TGTGCCAGCAGCTCCCCCCCTGGACAGCCAGCCTACGAGCAGTACTTC | CASSSPPGQPAYEQYF
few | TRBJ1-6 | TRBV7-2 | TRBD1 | TGTGCCAGCAGCTTAGACAGGGGGAATTCACCCCTCCACTTT | CASSLDRGNSPLHF
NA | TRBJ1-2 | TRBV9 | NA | TGTGCCAGCAGCGCAGGACAGAGCTATGGCTACACCTTC | CASSAGQSYGYTF
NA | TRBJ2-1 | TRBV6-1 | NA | TGTGCCAGCAGTGAAGTGGGAAGTCGGCCTTACAATGAGCAGTTCTTC | CASSEVGSRPYNEQFF
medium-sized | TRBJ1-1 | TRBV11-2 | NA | TGTGCCAGCAGCTTAATATCCTCCCCGGGAAAGGAGGCCACTGAAGCTTTCTTT | CASSLISSPGKEATEAFF
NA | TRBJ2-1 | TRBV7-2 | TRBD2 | TGTGCCAGCAGCTTAGGGCTAGCGGGAGTAAATGAGCAGTTCTTC | CASSLGLAGVNEQFF
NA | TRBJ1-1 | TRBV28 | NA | TGTGCCAGCACCCTCTCCGGGAACACTGAAGCTTTCTTT | CASTLSGNTEAFF
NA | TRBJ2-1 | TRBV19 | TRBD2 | TGTGCCAGTAGCCCCCCGGGACTACCGGACGAGCAGTTCTTC | CASSPPGLPDEQFF
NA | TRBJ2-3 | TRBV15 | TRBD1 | TGTGCCACCAGCAGATCCGGGACAGGGGGGGAAGCAGATACGCAGTATTTT | CATSRSGTGGEADTQYF
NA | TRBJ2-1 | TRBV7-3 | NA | TGTGCCAGCAGCTCCTCCGGGACCCGAGCTAGTGAGCAGTTCTTC | CASSSSGTRASEQFF
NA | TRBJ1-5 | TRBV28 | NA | TGTGCCAGCAGCCCAGGGCGTAGCAATCAGCCCCAGCATTTT | CASSPGRSNQPQHF
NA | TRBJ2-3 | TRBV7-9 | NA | TGTGCCAGCAGCTTACTAGCAGGATCCACAGATACGCAGTATTTT | CASSLLAGSTDTQYF
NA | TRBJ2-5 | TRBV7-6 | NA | TGTGCCAGCAGCTTAGAAGGGGCCCAAGAGACCCAGTACTTC | CASSLEGAQETQYF
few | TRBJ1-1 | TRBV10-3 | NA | TGTGCCATCAGCTCGGACAGAACCCTTGAAGCTTTCTTT | CAISSDRTLEAFF
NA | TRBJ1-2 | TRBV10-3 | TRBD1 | TGTGCCATCAGTGACCTTGACAGGGTGGATGGCTACACCTTC | CAISDLDRVDGYTF
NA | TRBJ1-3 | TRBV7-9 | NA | TGTGCCAGCAGCTTATCACTCTCTGGAAACACCATATATTTT | CASSLSLSGNTIYF
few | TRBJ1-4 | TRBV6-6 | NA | TGTGCCAGCAGTCCCTCGGGTTGGAATGAAAAACTGTTTTTT | CASSPSGWNEKLFF
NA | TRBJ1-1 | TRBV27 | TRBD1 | TGTGCCAGCAGTTCCAGGACAGGGGGTGTAGCTTTCTTT | CASSSRTGGVAFF
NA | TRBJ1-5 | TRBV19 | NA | TGTGCCAGTAGTTGGGGGGCCATTCAGCCCCAGCATTTT | CASSWGAIQPQHF
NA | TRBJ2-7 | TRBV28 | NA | TGTGCCAGCAGTTTGGGGACCCCCGGATACGAGCAGTACTTC | CASSLGTPGYEQYF
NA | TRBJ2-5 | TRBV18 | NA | TGTGCCAGCTCACCACTAACAAAAGAGACCCAGTACTTC | CASSPLTKETQYF
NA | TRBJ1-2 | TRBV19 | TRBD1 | TGTGCCAGTAGGCCGACAGGGTTGAACTATGGCTACACCTTC | CASRPTGLNYGYTF
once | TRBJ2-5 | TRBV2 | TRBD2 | TGTGCCAGCAGGCTTCGGGGGGGGCAAGAGACCCAGTACTTC | CASRLRGGQETQYF
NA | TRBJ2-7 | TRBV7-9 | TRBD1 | TGTGCCAGCAGCTTAGCGCGGGACAGGGGGCCCTACGAGCAGTACTTC | CASSLARDRGPYEQYF
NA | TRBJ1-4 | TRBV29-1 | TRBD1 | TGCAGCGCTAGAACAGGGGCGGGAAAACTGTTTTTT | CSARTGAGKLFF
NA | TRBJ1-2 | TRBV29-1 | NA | TGCAGCGCTGACCCTGCGGTCGACCTTGGCTACACCTTC | CSADPAVDLGYTF
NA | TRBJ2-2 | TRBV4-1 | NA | TGCGCCAGCAGCGACCTTAACACCGGGGAGCTGTTTTTT | CASSDLNTGELFF
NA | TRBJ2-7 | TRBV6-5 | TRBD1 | TGTGCCAGCAGTCGGACAGGGGACGAGCAGTACTTC | CASSRTGDEQYF
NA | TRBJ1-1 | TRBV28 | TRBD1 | TGTGCCAGCCCCGGACAGGGAAGGGTGAACACTGAAGCTTTCTTT | CASPGQGRVNTEAFF
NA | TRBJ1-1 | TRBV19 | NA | TGTGCCAGTAGTATAGGTGCCGGATCGCGGGCTGAAGCTTTCTTT | CASSIGAGSRAEAFF
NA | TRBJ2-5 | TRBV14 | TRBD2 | TGTGCCAGCAGCACGGGACTAGCGGGAGTTGAGACCCAGTACTTC | CASSTGLAGVETQYF
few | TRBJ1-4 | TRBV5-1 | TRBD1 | TGCGCCAGCAGCTTGGGGGACAGTAATGAAAAACTGTTTTTT | CASSLGDSNEKLFF
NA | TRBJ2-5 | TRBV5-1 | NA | TGCGCCAGCAGCCTCAATGTCGGCCAAGAGACCCAGTACTTC | CASSLNVGQETQYF
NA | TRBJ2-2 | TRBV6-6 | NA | TGTGCCAGCACCCACGGCGGAGCGAACACCGGGGAGCTGTTTTTT | CASTHGGANTGELFF
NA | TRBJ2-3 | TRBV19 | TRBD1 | TGTGCCAGTAGTATATCAGGGGGCGCATTCTCTAGAGATACGCAGTATTTT | CASSISGGAFSRDTQYF
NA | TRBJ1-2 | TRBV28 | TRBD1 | TGTGCCAGCAGTGTGACAGGGTGGGGCTATGGCTACACCTTC | CASSVTGWGYGYTF
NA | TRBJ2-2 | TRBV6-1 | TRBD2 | TGTGCCAGCAGTGAGCGACCCGGGACTAGCGGGATCGCCGGGGAGCTGTTTTTT | CASSERPGTSGIAGELFF
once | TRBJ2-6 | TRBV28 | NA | TGTGCCAGCAGCACCCCGGGGGGGGCCAACGTCCTGACTTTC | CASSTPGGANVLTF
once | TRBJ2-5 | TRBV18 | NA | TGTGCCAGCTCAGGAGGGGAGACCCAGTACTTC | CASSGGETQYF
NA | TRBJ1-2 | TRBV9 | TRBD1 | TGTGCCAGCAGCGTAGCTACAGGGGAAGAGGGCTACACCTTC | CASSVATGEEGYTF
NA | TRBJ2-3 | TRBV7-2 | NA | TGTGCCAGCAGCACGACAGAGAGCACAGATACGCAGTATTTT | CASSTTESTDTQYF
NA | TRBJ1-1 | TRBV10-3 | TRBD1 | TGTGCCATCAGTGAAGGGACAGCTAACACTGAAGCTTTCTTT | CAISEGTANTEAFF